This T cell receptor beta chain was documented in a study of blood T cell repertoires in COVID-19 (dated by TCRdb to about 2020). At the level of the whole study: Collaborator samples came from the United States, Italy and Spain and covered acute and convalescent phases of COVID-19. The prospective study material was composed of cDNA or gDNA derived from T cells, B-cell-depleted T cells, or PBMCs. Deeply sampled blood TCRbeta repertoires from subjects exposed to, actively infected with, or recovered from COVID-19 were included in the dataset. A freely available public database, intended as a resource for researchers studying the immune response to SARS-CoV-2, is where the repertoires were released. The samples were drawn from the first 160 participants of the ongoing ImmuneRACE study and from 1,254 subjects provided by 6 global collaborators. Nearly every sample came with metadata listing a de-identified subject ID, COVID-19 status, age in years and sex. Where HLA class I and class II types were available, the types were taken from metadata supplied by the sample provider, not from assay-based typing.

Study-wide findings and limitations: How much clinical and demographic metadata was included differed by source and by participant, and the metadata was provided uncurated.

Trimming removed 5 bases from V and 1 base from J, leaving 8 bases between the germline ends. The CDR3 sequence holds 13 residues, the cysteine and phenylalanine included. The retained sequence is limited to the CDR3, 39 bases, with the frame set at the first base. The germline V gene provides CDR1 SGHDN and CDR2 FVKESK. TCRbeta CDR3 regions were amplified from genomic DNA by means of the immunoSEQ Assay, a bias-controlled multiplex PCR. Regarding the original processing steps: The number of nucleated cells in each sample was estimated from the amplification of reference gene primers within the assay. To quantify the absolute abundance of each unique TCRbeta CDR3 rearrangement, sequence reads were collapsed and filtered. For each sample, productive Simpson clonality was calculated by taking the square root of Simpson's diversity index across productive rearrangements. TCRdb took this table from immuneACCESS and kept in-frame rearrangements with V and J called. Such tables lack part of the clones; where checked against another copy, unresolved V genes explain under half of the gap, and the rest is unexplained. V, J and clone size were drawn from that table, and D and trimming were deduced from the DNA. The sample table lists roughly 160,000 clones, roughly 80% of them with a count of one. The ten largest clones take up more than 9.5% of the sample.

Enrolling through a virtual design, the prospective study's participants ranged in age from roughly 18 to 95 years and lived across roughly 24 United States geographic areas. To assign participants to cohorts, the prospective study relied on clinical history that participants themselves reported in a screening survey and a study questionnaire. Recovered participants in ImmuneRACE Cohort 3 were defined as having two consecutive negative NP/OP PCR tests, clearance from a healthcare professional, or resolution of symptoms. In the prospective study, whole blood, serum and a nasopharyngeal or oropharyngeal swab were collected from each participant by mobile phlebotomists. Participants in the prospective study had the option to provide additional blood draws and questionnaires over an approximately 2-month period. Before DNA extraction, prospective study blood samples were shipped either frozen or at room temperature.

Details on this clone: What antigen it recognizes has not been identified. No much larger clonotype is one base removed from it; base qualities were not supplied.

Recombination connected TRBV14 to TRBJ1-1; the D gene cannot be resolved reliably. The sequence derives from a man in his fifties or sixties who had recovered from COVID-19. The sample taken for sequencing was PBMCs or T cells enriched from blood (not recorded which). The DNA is TGTGCCAGCAGCAAGGACTCGAACACTGAAGCTTTCTTT. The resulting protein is CASSKDSNTEAFF. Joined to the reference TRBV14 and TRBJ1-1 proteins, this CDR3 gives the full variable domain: EAGVTQFPSHSVIEKGQTVTLRCDPISGHDNLYWYRRVMGKEIKFLLHFVKESKQDESGMPNNRFLAERTGGTYSTLKVQPAELEDSGVYFCASSKDSNTEAFFGQGTRLTVV.